The 30 T cell receptor beta chains given below trace back to one sample, sequenced in a study of T cells in Graves' hyperthyroidism and ophthalmopathy. There were TCR beta CDR3 regions amplified from RNA transcripts. With the HTBI primer set, the TCR CDR3 went through a first round of RT-PCR. TCRdb re-called the multiplex PCR reads through MiXCR, storing one row per CDR3 protein. The data contain approximately 400,000 distinct CDR3 sequences, about 15% of them singletons. Material for sequencing was blood. The receptors stem from a woman younger than 35 with Graves' hyperthyroidism.

This clonotype was counted only a few times. The chain couples TRBV5-8 to TRBJ2-1, with D perhaps matching TRBD2 (8 bases). Germline V CDR1 and CDR2: SGHTS, YDEGEE. V was cut by 2 bases and J by 9 bases, with 18 bases left in between. The CDR3 runs to 15 residues. For the CDR3, the DNA is TGTGCCAGCAGCTTAGGGACAGCGGGAGTGAGTGAGCAGTTCTTC. This codes for CASSLGTAGVSEQFF.

As to this clonotype: Given a much more abundant clone one base away, this may be a read error. The V gene is TRBV6-2 or TRBV6-3, the J gene TRBJ1-2; 9 bases match TRBD1. The CDR3 spans 14 residues. CDR1 and CDR2 (germline): MNHEY, SVGEGT. The trim removed 9 bases at V and 3 bases at J, leaving 8 bases unmatched. The CDR3 DNA is TGTGCCAGGAGGGGGGGGACAGGGCACTATGGCTACACCTTC. It specifies CARRGGTGHYGYTF.

The V call is TRBV2, the J call TRBJ1-3, with 9 positions matching TRBD1. Trimming took 11 bases from V and 2 from J; bases not matched to a gene: 4. This CDR3 has 13 amino acids. From germline, CDR1 is SNHLY and CDR2 FYNNEI. The CDR3 DNA reads as TGTGCCGGAAGACAGGGGGCTGGAAACACCATATATTTT. Translation: CAGRQGAGNTIYF.

In this sample, this clonotype turned up many times. The chain has TRBV3-1 and TRBJ1-4; 7 nucleotides agree with TRBD1. CDR3 length equals 14 residues. Looked up from germline, CDR1 is LGHDT and CDR2 is YNNKEL (reference sequence). V trimming: 1 base; J trimming: 8 bases; junction bases outside the gene matches: 4. CDR3 nucleotides: TGTGCCAGCAGCCAAGCGGTCAGGGGGGAAAAACTGTTTTTT. As protein: CASSQAVRGEKLFF.

At least ten counts were recorded for this clonotype. The chain links TRBV5-1 to TRBJ1-2; D is unclear. The V and J ends lost 4 bases and 6 bases respectively, with 19 bases between them. The germline V gene has CDR1 SGHRS and CDR2 YFSETQ. This CDR3 contains 15 residues. CDR3 amino acids: CASSPTPTDWDGYTF. The CDR3, as DNA: TGCGCCAGCAGCCCAACCCCCACAGACTGGGATGGCTACACCTTC. The entire variable domain, with the rest obtained from reference TRBV5-1 and TRBJ1-2, is as follows: KAGVTQTPRYLIKTRGQQVTLSCSPISGHRSVSWYQQTPGQGLQFLFEYFSETQRNKGNFPGRFSGRQFSNSRSEMNVSTLELGDSALYLCASSPTPTDWDGYTFGSGTRLTVV.

In its sample, this clonotype was seen a few times. The CDR3 sequence is CASSQRGGGTQYF. The CDR3 bases are TGTGCCAGCAGCCAACGGGGGGGGGGTACGCAGTATTTT. The V gene is TRBV4-2, the J gene TRBJ2-3; TRBD2 aligns across 8 bases. The CDR3 totals 13 residues. V lost 2 bases and J lost 8; bases outside the gene matches: 3. The germline V gene encodes CDR1 LGHNA and CDR2 YNFKEQ.

This clonotype appeared many times. The chain is built from TRBV3-1 and TRBJ2-5; D is perhaps TRBD1 (5 bases). CDR3 size: 14 residues. Germline CDR1 LGHDT, CDR2 YNNKEL (reference sequence). Trimming stripped 0 bases from V and 5 bases from J, with 10 bases between. CDR3 sequence (DNA): TGTGCCAGCAGCCAAGAGGGGCTCCGGGAGACCCAGTACTTC. It codes for CASSQEGLRETQYF.

This clonotype was counted ten times or more. The CDR3 sequence: CASLPSGDEKLFF. For the CDR3, the DNA is TGTGCCAGCCTCCCGTCGGGGGATGAAAAACTGTTTTTT. The chain carries TRBV6-4 and TRBJ1-4; maybe TRBD1 (5 bases). Per germline, CDR1 MRHNA and CDR2 SNTAGT. Trimming shortened V by 8 bases and J by 6 bases, and 13 bases separated the two germline ends. The CDR3 sequence is 13 residues long.

The sample holds many counts of this clonotype. The V gene is TRBV3-1, the J gene TRBJ2-3; 12 bases fit TRBD2. V was pared by 4 bases and J by 5 bases, with 7 bases of the junction left unmatched. The CDR3 consists of 16 residues. Germline CDR1 LGHDT, CDR2 YNNKEL (reference sequence). CDR3 region: CASSLRLAGDGDTQYF. The CDR3 bases are TGTGCCAGCAGCCTTAGACTAGCGGGGGATGGAGATACGCAGTATTTT.

This clonotype appeared many times. This rearrangement joins TRBV5-1 to TRBJ2-7, with D possibly matching TRBD2 (6 bases). The CDR3 is 13 amino acids. Germline values: CDR1 SGHRS, CDR2 YFSETQ. Trimming took 2 bases from V and 6 from J, leaving 12 bases between them. The CDR3 loop reads CASSFAGTSEQYF. For the CDR3, the DNA is TGCGCCAGCAGCTTCGCGGGGACCTCCGAGCAGTACTTC.

CDR3 sequence (DNA): TGTGCCAGCAGTGCGCCCAACAGGGGCCCTTACTCTGGAAACACCATATATTTT. Its protein product is CASSAPNRGPYSGNTIYF. V and J are TRBV27 and TRBJ1-3; 7 bases line up with TRBD1. The CDR3 is 18 amino acids. V lost 5 bases to trimming and J lost 0 bases; unmatched junction nucleotides: 13. From germline, CDR1 is MNHEY and CDR2 SMNVEV (reference sequence).

This clonotype was counted many times. V is TRBV18 and J is TRBJ2-1; D unclear. Trimming removed 5 bases at V and 7 bases at J, with 9 bases between. This CDR3 comprises 12 residues. The germline V gene has CDR1 KGHSH and CDR2 LQKENI. The CDR3 coding sequence is TGTGCCAGCTCAACTGAAAGGAATGAGCAGTTCTTC. Amino acids: CASSTERNEQFF.

Many counts were recorded for this clonotype. The chain joins TRBV6-2 or TRBV6-3 to TRBJ2-7; 9 positions agree with TRBD2. Trimming cost V 5 bases and J 7 bases; bases outside gene matches: 12. Germline CDR1 is MNHEY and CDR2 is SVGEGT. The CDR3 is 15 amino acids. CDR3 coding DNA: TGTGCCAGCAGTAACCTAGCGGGGTCAGTTGGGGAGCAGTACTTC. It encodes CASSNLAGSVGEQYF.

This clonotype was seen a few times. This chain joins TRBV19 and TRBJ1-3, with a tentative D call TRBD1 (6 bases). The CDR3 spans 14 residues. Trimming left V 5 bases short and J 2 bases short, with 10 bases between. Germline CDR1 reads LNHDA; CDR2 reads SQIVND (reference sequence). The CDR3 DNA sequence: TGTGCCAGTAGTTCCGGGACAACTGGAAACACCATATATTTT. Amino acid sequence: CASSSGTTGNTIYF.

The DNA of the CDR3 is TGTGCCAGCAGCCAAGATGGGCAGGGCTCCTACAATGAGCAGTTCTTC. Amino acids: CASSQDGQGSYNEQFF. The chain couples TRBV4-2 to TRBJ2-1; perhaps TRBD1 as D (5 bases). CDR3 size: 16 residues. Trimming left V 0 bases short and J 0 bases short, with 9 bases between. Per germline, CDR1 LGHNA and CDR2 YNFKEQ.

This clonotype was detected ten times or more. The chain couples TRBV9 to TRBJ1-4, with 7 bases that match TRBD1. Trimming took 2 bases from V and 6 from J; bases not matched to a gene: 1. Germline V gene lookup returns CDR1 SGDLS and CDR2 YYNGEE. The CDR3 runs to 13 residues. The chain's CDR3 is CASSVGTDEKLFF. DNA for the CDR3: TGTGCCAGCAGCGTTGGGACAGATGAAAAACTGTTTTTT.

The table lists this clonotype with many counts. This chain links TRBV20-1 with TRBJ1-2, with 8 bases lining up with TRBD1. The germline V gene encodes CDR1 DFQATT and CDR2 SNEGSKA (reference sequence). J gave up 4 bases and V 5 bases, and 6 bases lay outside the gene matches. This CDR3 region has 13 residues. The CDR3 region is CSAPGQGPYGYTF. CDR3 nucleotide sequence: TGCAGTGCTCCCGGACAGGGACCCTATGGCTACACCTTC.

Only a few counts were recorded for this clonotype. A much larger clone sits a single nucleotide away, making a read error possible. The chain couples TRBV7-9 to TRBJ1-2; D might be TRBD1 (6 bases). CDR1 and CDR2 from the germline V gene are SEHNR and FQNEAQ (reference sequence). The CDR3 is 15 amino acids. Trimming pared 1 base from V and 5 bases from J, leaving 14 bases between. CDR3 sequence: CASSLVFPGAYGYTF. DNA of the CDR3: TGTGCCAGCAGCTTAGTCTTCCCGGGGGCTTATGGCTACACCTTC.

This clonotype was recorded many times. This sequence joins TRBV10-3 and TRBJ2-3; D may be TRBD1 (6 bases). V lost 3 bases to trimming and J lost 2 bases, with 27 bases between them. The germline V gene encodes CDR1 ENHRY and CDR2 SYGVKD. The CDR3 spans 20 residues. CDR3 sequence (DNA): TGTGCCATCAGTGACCCGGATTCCGGAGGCAGGGGCCTCACCACAGATACGCAGTATTTT. It yields the protein CAISDPDSGGRGLTTDTQYF.

In this sample, this clonotype turned up a few times. This sequence joins TRBV12-3 or TRBV12-4 and TRBJ1-2; D call uncertain. Trimming removed 5 bases from V and 4 bases from J, with 20 bases in between. The CDR3 runs to 16 residues. The CDR3 sequence is CASSPSGGPLVYGYTF. The CDR3 nucleotides read TGTGCCAGCAGTCCATCCGGAGGACCCCTCGTCTATGGCTACACCTTC.

At least ten counts were recorded for this clonotype. The chain combines TRBV4-2 with TRBJ1-6; tentative D call: TRBD1 (5 bases). The CDR3 is made up of 14 amino acids. V lost 1 base and J 7 bases, leaving 8 bases between the germline ends. Per the germline V gene, CDR1 is LGHNA and CDR2 is YNFKEQ. The CDR3 loop reads CASSQAGLNSPLHF. For the CDR3, the DNA is TGTGCCAGCAGCCAAGCAGGGTTAAATTCACCCCTCCACTTT.

This clonotype was detected many times. The chain recombines TRBV30 with TRBJ1-1, with D unresolved. Trimming took 5 bases from V and 0 from J, leaving 10 bases between them. Germline CDR1 is GTSNPN and CDR2 is SVGIG (reference sequence). The CDR3 has 13 amino acids. The CDR3 spells CAWVARVNTEAFF. CDR3 nucleotides: TGTGCCTGGGTCGCAAGGGTGAACACTGAAGCTTTCTTT. Drawing the rest from reference TRBV30 and TRBJ1-1, the complete variable domain is SQTIHQWPATLVQPVGSPLSLECTVEGTSNPNLYWYRQAAGRGLQLLFYSVGIGQISSEVPQNLSASRPQDRQFILSSKKLLLSDSGFYLCAWVARVNTEAFFGQGTRLTVV.

This clonotype was found a few times. J is TRBJ2-2 and V is TRBV7-8, with D uncertain. The CDR3 is 15 amino acids. The V gene's germline CDR1 is SGHVS and CDR2 FQNEAQ. V lost 3 bases and J lost 6, with 14 bases in between. The CDR3 loop reads CASSLMVGYAGELFF. CDR3 nucleotide sequence: TGTGCCAGCAGCTTGATGGTCGGGTACGCCGGGGAGCTGTTTTTT.

This clonotype was detected ten times or more. This sequence joins TRBV10-3 and TRBJ2-5; 11 bases align to TRBD1. V lost 3 bases, J lost 4 bases, and 4 bases stayed unmatched. This CDR3 has 15 residues. CDR1 and CDR2 (germline): ENHRY, SYGVKD. CDR3 sequence (DNA): TGTGCCATCAGTGACGGGACAGGGGGAGGAGAGACCCAGTACTTC. Encoded protein: CAISDGTGGGETQYF.

This rearrangement joins TRBV2 to TRBJ2-7; 8 bases agree with TRBD1. The germline CDR1 and CDR2 sequences are SNHLY and FYNNEI. Trimming took 11 bases from V and 3 from J; bases not matched to a gene: 9. The CDR3 runs 13 residues. The CDR3, as DNA: TGTGCCGGAAGGACAGGGTACGTCTACGAGCAGTACTTC. Translation gives CAGRTGYVYEQYF.

This chain joins TRBV9 and TRBJ2-2; 9 bases agree with TRBD2. The germline gives CDR1 SGDLS, CDR2 YYNGEE. The J segment lost 5 bases and the V segment lost 4 bases, leaving 6 bases of the junction unmatched. There are 15 residues in the CDR3. The CDR3 reads CASSRSGSGTGELFF. The DNA for the CDR3 is TGTGCCAGCAGCCGTAGCGGGAGCGGAACCGGGGAGCTGTTTTTT.

This chain links TRBV3-1 with TRBJ2-3; perhaps TRBD1 as D (6 bases). The germline V gene encodes CDR1 LGHDT and CDR2 YNNKEL (reference sequence). V gave up 7 bases and J gave up 2 bases, with 10 bases separating them. CDR3 length equals 13 residues. The CDR3 region has the DNA TGTGCCAGCACCAGGACAGACACAGATACGCAGTATTTT. Amino acid sequence: CASTRTDTDTQYF.

This clonotype has a count of ten or more. The V and J genes are TRBV4-1 and TRBJ2-5; 7 bases agree with TRBD1. The V segment lost 3 bases and the J segment 5 bases; nucleotides outside the gene matches: 9. Per germline, CDR1 MGHRA and CDR2 YSYEKL. This CDR3 spans 15 amino acids. The CDR3: CASSQGRGSVETQYF. The CDR3 nucleotides are TGCGCCAGCAGCCAGGGCAGGGGGAGTGTTGAGACCCAGTACTTC.

This clonotype was detected ten times or more. This sequence joins TRBV9 and TRBJ2-7; D unclear. This CDR3 contains 13 residues. Trimming left V 0 bases short and J 5 bases short, with 9 bases between. Germline V CDR1 and CDR2: SGDLS, YYNGEE. The CDR3 here is CASSVDLVNEQYF. The CDR3 nucleotides read TGTGCCAGCAGCGTAGACTTAGTGAACGAGCAGTACTTC.

This clonotype was seen many times. The chain is built from TRBV30 and TRBJ2-5; unclear D gene. CDR1 is GTSNPN and CDR2 is SVGIG in the germline V gene (reference sequence). The CDR3 has 13 amino acids. The V end was cut by 2 bases, the J end by 1 base, with 8 bases between. CDR3 amino acids: CAWSKAVQETQYF. CDR3 sequence (DNA): TGTGCCTGGAGTAAAGCAGTCCAAGAGACCCAGTACTTC.